The clone carrying this TCR beta chain was recorded only once. In the authors' workflow: Estimation of nucleated cell counts relied on the amplification of reference gene primers. Sequencing used immunoSEQ multiplex PCR; TCRdb keeps in-frame clones, though not all of them. V and J calls and clone size come straight from that table; D and trimming were deduced from the DNA. This table holds 86,000 or so clones, roughly 86% found once. This sample stems from a study of blood T cell repertoires in COVID-19. Looking at the study overall: Sites in the United States, Italy and Spain provided acute and convalescent COVID-19 samples. PBMCs, B-cell-depleted T cells, or T cells were the source of the cDNA or gDNA that made up the material.

The V segment lost 6 bases and the J segment 4 bases; nucleotides outside the gene matches: 11. Germline V CDR1 and CDR2: MNHEY, SMNVEV (reference sequence). There are 15 residues in the CDR3. The sequence came from a man aged 50 to 60 with active or convalescent COVID-19. Material: peripheral blood. V usage is TRBV27 and J usage is TRBJ2-7; 8 bases agree with TRBD1. CDR3 coding DNA: TGTGCCAGCAGCTCTCCCCCCAGGGGGCATTACGAGCAGTACTTC. Protein: CASSSPPRGHYEQYF.